This TCR beta chain was recorded in a study of blood T cell repertoires in COVID-19. Study background: Nucleic acid was either cDNA or gDNA, and it came from T cells, B-cell-depleted T cells, or PBMCs.

The authors' processing: Amplification of reference gene primers provided the estimated nucleated cell counts. TCRdb keeps only in-frame clones here, not all; method: immunoSEQ multiplex PCR. That table furnishes V, J and clone size, whereas the DNA furnished D and trimming. This table holds just over 300,000 clones, 80% to 90% found once. Participant-given clinical history determined each cohort assignment. V lost 7 bases to trimming and J lost 4 bases; unmatched junction nucleotides: 3. Germline CDR1 is SQVTM and CDR2 is ANQGSEA. This CDR3 is built from 13 residues. The sequence was collected from a man aged 25 to 40 who had recovered from COVID-19. Input material: PBMCs or T cells enriched from blood (not recorded which). This chain links TRBV29-1 with TRBJ2-7; 14 positions match TRBD2. CDR3 nucleotide sequence: TGCAGCGGAGGGACTAGCGGGGGTTACGAGCAGTACTTC. This codes for CSGGTSGGYEQYF.